This paragraph reports one T cell receptor (beta chain). No antigen is known for it. TCRdb passed the 5' RACE reads through MiXCR, listing each CDR3 protein once. In the table there are 350,000 or so distinct CDR3 sequences, about 10% of which are singletons. The data belong to a study of identical twins. Whole-study findings and limits: High-abundance cord blood beta clonotypes had fewer insertions; memory repertoires showed none.

The donors were all healthy and Caucasian. Sequenced material: naive T cells sorted from blood. The clonotype was recovered from a woman aged 50 to 60 in good health.

CDR3: CSAPLAGTGFETQYF. DNA of the CDR3: TGCAGTGCTCCTCTGGCCGGGACAGGGTTCGAGACCCAGTACTTC. The chain joins TRBV20-1 to TRBJ2-5; 9 nucleotides align to TRBD1. Germline assignment: CDR1 DFQATT and CDR2 SNEGSKA (reference sequence). V dropped 5 bases and J dropped 5; count of bases not matched to a gene: 12. There are 15 residues in the CDR3.